Shown below are 16 T cell receptor beta chains from a single sample sequenced in a study of STAT3 mutations in large granular lymphocyte leukemia. Their cognate antigens are unknown. Study-level results: Every T-LGLL patient had at least one immunodominant TCRbeta clonotype.

Assay: immunoSEQ multiplex PCR; the TCRdb copy retains only in-frame clones and omits some. The sample shows about 10,000 clones, around 57% of them seen only once. The sequenced sample was peripheral blood mononuclear cells. All receptors come from a boy younger than 18 with T-cell large granular lymphocyte leukemia. Some clones in this sample may be carry-over from other donors' samples.

This clone was detected a few times. CDR3 bases: TGCGCCAGCAGCTTCCCCGGGACAGGGGAGAGCGTGGGGTATGGCTACACCTTC. Protein: CASSFPGTGESVGYGYTF. This chain connects TRBV5-1 to TRBJ1-2; TRBD1 agrees at 10 bases. This CDR3 has 18 amino acids. The junction had 15 bases not matched to a gene; V was cut back by 2 bases and J by 5 bases. Germline V lookup: CDR1 SGHRS, CDR2 YFSETQ.

The rearrangement joins TRBV30 to TRBJ2-7; D might be TRBD1 (6 bases). The germline CDR1 and CDR2 sequences are GTSNPN and SVGIG (reference sequence). The CDR3 is 13 amino acids. Trimming cost V 4 bases and J 2 bases, with 12 bases left between them. CDR3 residues: CAWTRDTAYEQYF. The CDR3 DNA is TGTGCCTGGACCCGGGACACCGCCTACGAGCAGTACTTC.

This clone was recorded a few times. The J gene is TRBJ2-7, the V gene TRBV28; TRBD1 is a possible D gene (5 bases). CDR3 length: 13 residues. V was shortened by 5 bases and J by 3 bases, with 11 bases between the two germline ends. The germline CDR1 and CDR2 sequences are MDHEN and SYDVKM. Here the CDR3 reads CASSVGRNYEQYF. The CDR3 region has the DNA TGTGCCAGCAGTGTGGGGCGAAACTACGAGCAGTACTTC.

J is TRBJ1-6 and V is TRBV6-5; a possible D gene is TRBD1 (5 bases). Germline V gene sequence: CDR1 MNHEY, CDR2 SVGAGI. The CDR3 is 15 residues long. Trimming removed 2 bases from V and 8 bases from J, with 13 bases in between. CDR3 loop: CASSYGAAMDSPLHF. The CDR3 region has the DNA TGTGCCAGCAGTTACGGGGCCGCGATGGATTCACCCCTCCACTTT.

The rearrangement joins TRBV18 to TRBJ2-5, with TRBD1 matching 7 bases. The V gene end was trimmed by 2 bases and the J gene end by 2 bases; junction bases not matched to a gene: 2. The CDR3 runs to 14 residues. Germline-derived CDR1 and CDR2 are KGHSH and LQKENI. CDR3 nucleotide sequence: TGTGCCAGCTCACCAAGGACAGGTCAAGAGACCCAGTACTTC. Translated, it gives CASSPRTGQETQYF.

The V call is TRBV2, the J call TRBJ2-7, with D possibly matching TRBD1 (6 bases). With 6 bases removed from V and 3 bases from J, the gap between germline ends came to 9 bases. The germline V gene has CDR1 SNHLY and CDR2 FYNNEI. The CDR3 has 12 amino acids. CDR3 residues: CASRGQNYEQYF. CDR3 nucleotides: TGTGCCAGCAGAGGACAGAACTACGAGCAGTACTTC.

The gene calls are TRBV18 and TRBJ1-5; maybe TRBD1 (5 bases). Deletions cut 3 bases from V and 1 base from J, with 16 bases between. Germline CDR1 KGHSH, CDR2 LQKENI. CDR3 length: 17 residues. The CDR3 here is CASSPVSPGGSNQPQHF. The CDR3 region has the DNA TGTGCCAGCTCACCCGTATCGCCTGGGGGAAGCAATCAGCCCCAGCATTTT.

This clone occurred once. The chain couples TRBV30 to TRBJ1-6; D gene unclear. CDR3 length: 13 amino acids. V was trimmed by 0 bases and J by 9 bases, leaving 9 bases between them. Germline V CDR1 and CDR2: GTSNPN, SVGIG (reference sequence). The CDR3 DNA sequence: TGTGCCTGGAGTGTTAGCGGGGTTTCACCCCTCCACTTT. Its protein is CAWSVSGVSPLHF.

This sequence joins TRBV29-1 and TRBJ2-3, with 7 bases identical to TRBD1. CDR1 is SQVTM and CDR2 is ANQGSEA in the germline V gene. This CDR3 comprises 12 residues. V trimming: 4 bases; J trimming: 3 bases; junction bases outside the gene matches: 1. The CDR3 DNA is TGCAGCGTTGGACAGGGAACAGATACGCAGTATTTT. Protein sequence: CSVGQGTDTQYF.

V is TRBV6-1 and J is TRBJ2-6, with D unclear. V lost 2 bases, J lost 0 bases, and 5 bases lay in between. The CDR3 runs to 15 residues. Germline CDR1 is MNHNS and CDR2 is SASEGT. The CDR3 DNA reads TGTGCCAGCAGTGAAAGACTCTCTGGGGCCAACGTCCTGACTTTC. Its protein product is CASSERLSGANVLTF.

A few counts support this clone. This chain links TRBV5-5 with TRBJ2-7, with 8 nucleotides matching TRBD1. CDR1 is SGHKS, CDR2 YYEKEE, per germline (reference sequence). The CDR3 sequence is 15 residues long. J gave up 0 bases and V 2 bases, and 4 bases lay outside the gene matches. The CDR3 region is CASSFETGVSYEQYF. The DNA for the CDR3 is TGTGCCAGCAGCTTCGAGACAGGGGTCTCCTACGAGCAGTACTTC.

The CDR3 region is CASSQERGGQETQYF. The CDR3 nucleotides read TGCGCCAGCAGCCAAGAGCGGGGGGGCCAAGAGACCCAGTACTTC. The chain recombines TRBV4-3 with TRBJ2-5; 9 bases line up with TRBD2. V dropped 0 bases and J dropped 1; count of bases not matched to a gene: 0. Germline CDR1 is LGHNA and CDR2 is YSLEER. The CDR3 contains 15 residues.

The chain recombines TRBV28 with TRBJ1-5; TRBD1 aligns across 7 bases. The CDR3 runs to 14 residues. Germline lookup yields CDR1 MDHEN and CDR2 SYDVKM. V gave up 5 bases and J gave up 9 bases; unmatched junction bases: 10. CDR3 in DNA: TGTGCCAGCAGTCTTGGACAGGCTCGGAGGCCCCAGCATTTT. Translating gives CASSLGQARRPQHF.

The V gene is TRBV27, the J gene TRBJ2-7, with 9 bases matching TRBD1. Germline CDR1 reads MNHEY; CDR2 reads SMNVEV (reference sequence). This CDR3 contains 12 residues. V was clipped by 8 bases and J by 2 bases; unmatched bases: 1. CDR3 DNA sequence: TGTGCCAGCGGGACAGGGCCCTACGAGCAGTACTTC. It yields the protein CASGTGPYEQYF.

This clone was counted only a few times. The gene calls are TRBV5-6 and TRBJ1-5, with TRBD1 as a possible D gene (5 bases). Germline CDR1 and CDR2: SGHDT and YYEEEE. Trimming took off 6 bases at V and 3 bases at J, with 16 bases between the two ends. This CDR3 has 15 amino acids. The CDR3 DNA follows: TGTGCCAGCACCCTAGGAGGACACTTCAATCAGCCCCAGCATTTT. Translating gives CASTLGGHFNQPQHF.

V gene TRBV2 combines with J gene TRBJ2-7; 7 bases map to TRBD1. This CDR3 spans 14 amino acids. Trimming removed 6 bases from V and 2 bases from J; junction bases left unmatched: 7. Germline values: CDR1 SNHLY, CDR2 FYNNEI. The DNA of the CDR3 is TGTGCCAGCAGCCCGACAGGGAAACCCTACGAGCAGTACTTC. Its protein is CASSPTGKPYEQYF.